The 30 T cell receptor beta chains reported below all come from one sample, sequenced in a study of identical twins. MiXCR, run by TCRdb on the 5' RACE reads, gives a single entry per CDR3 protein. The sample shows some 630,000 distinct CDR3 sequences, under 8.5% of them seen only once. These data also formed part of another study, on yellow fever vaccine responses in identical twins.

The sample comprised PBMCs. Receptors were obtained from a woman aged 18-30 years in good health.

Only a few counts were recorded for this clonotype. The V call is TRBV7-2, the J call TRBJ1-1; no clear D. Trimming stripped 6 bases from V and 8 bases from J, with 16 bases between. The CDR3 sequence is 13 residues long. Germline loops: CDR1 SGHTA, CDR2 FQGNSA. The CDR3 nucleotides are TGTGCCAGCAGTCGAAATACCGTGGCGGAAGCTTTCTTT. The encoded protein is CASSRNTVAEAFF.

The chain uses TRBV28 and TRBJ2-3; D is undetermined. The ends were cut back, 1 base at V and 2 bases at J, with 16 bases in the middle. This CDR3 is 17 amino acids long. Germline V gene data show CDR1 as MDHEN and CDR2 as SYDVKM. CDR3 amino acids: CASSLYRRRADTDTQYF. CDR3 DNA sequence: TGTGCCAGCAGTTTATACCGCCGCCGGGCCGACACAGATACGCAGTATTTT.

This clonotype has a count of ten or more. The chain combines TRBV5-1 with TRBJ2-5; D is unresolved. Trimming took off 4 bases at V and 5 bases at J, with 9 bases between the two ends. This CDR3 is built from 12 residues. Germline-derived CDR1 and CDR2 are SGHRS and YFSETQ. The CDR3 is CASSLSPETQYF. DNA for the CDR3: TGCGCCAGCAGCCTAAGTCCGGAGACCCAGTACTTC.

This rearrangement joins TRBV10-3 to TRBJ2-3; perhaps TRBD2 as D (7 bases). Germline V gene sequence: CDR1 ENHRY, CDR2 SYGVKD. CDR3 length: 15 amino acids. With 7 bases removed from V and 2 bases from J, the gap between germline ends came to 16 bases. The CDR3 here is CAITATGGLTDTQYF. CDR3 sequence (DNA): TGTGCCATCACCGCTACCGGGGGGCTCACAGATACGCAGTATTTT.

This clonotype turned up a few times. This sequence joins TRBV4-1 and TRBJ2-5; D gene unclear. V was cut by 1 base and J by 7 bases, with 13 bases left in between. Germline V gene lookup returns CDR1 MGHRA and CDR2 YSYEKL. The CDR3 runs 14 residues. This CDR3 is CASSQVSDFRTQYF. The CDR3, as DNA: TGCGCCAGCAGCCAAGTCTCTGACTTTCGGACCCAGTACTTC.

Only a few counts were recorded for this clonotype. The V and J genes are TRBV2 and TRBJ2-3, with a possible D match to TRBD2 (5 bases). Germline CDR1 SNHLY, CDR2 FYNNEI. V lost 4 bases and J 6 bases, leaving 11 bases between the germline ends. The CDR3 is 13 amino acids. CDR3: CASSGWERDTQYF. CDR3 DNA: TGTGCCAGCAGTGGTTGGGAGCGGGATACGCAGTATTTT. The variable domain in full, completed from reference TRBV2 and TRBJ2-3, reads EPEVTQTPSHQVTQMGQEVILRCVPISNHLYFYWYRQILGQKVEFLVSFYNNEISEKSEIFDDQFSVERPDGSNFTLKIRSTKLEDSAMYFCASSGWERDTQYFGPGTRLTVL.

CDR3 DNA: TGCGCCAGCAGCTTGGCGGTGGGACAGCGCACAGATACGCAGTATTTT. It codes for CASSLAVGQRTDTQYF. The genes are TRBV5-1 and TRBJ2-3; TRBD1 aligns across 7 bases. Unmatched junction bases numbered 5, after V lost 0 bases and J lost 1 base. The CDR3 spans 16 residues. CDR1 and CDR2 from the germline V gene are SGHRS and YFSETQ.

The chain couples TRBV4-1 to TRBJ2-3; 7 positions agree with TRBD1. V lost 1 base to trimming and J lost 4 bases; unmatched junction nucleotides: 5. The length of the CDR3 is 15 residues. Germline CDR1 reads MGHRA; CDR2 reads YSYEKL. CDR3 sequence (DNA): TGCGCCAGCAGCCAAGCGGACAGGAATGCAGATACGCAGTATTTT. This encodes CASSQADRNADTQYF.

The rearrangement links TRBV6-2 or TRBV6-3 to TRBJ2-3; 11 nucleotides line up with TRBD2. V was pared by 3 bases and J by 0 bases, with 17 bases of the junction left unmatched. The germline V gene encodes CDR1 MNHEY and CDR2 SVGEGT. The CDR3 has 21 amino acids. The CDR3 region is CASSYSGTSGFIFSSTDTQYF. The CDR3 DNA reads TGTGCCAGCAGTTATTCCGGGACTAGCGGATTTATTTTCTCTAGCACAGATACGCAGTATTTT.

As regards this clonotype: One junction end does not reproduce the germline sequence, and a read error may be involved. The chain is built from TRBV7-9 and TRBJ2-1; D is perhaps TRBD1 or TRBD2 (5 bases each). This CDR3 comprises 15 residues. Germline CDR1 SEHNR, CDR2 FQNEAQ (reference sequence). CDR3 bases: TGTGCCAGCAGCCCCCCAGGGAGCTCCTACATTGAGCAGTTCTTC. It encodes CASSPPGSSYIEQFF. The full variable domain, its missing parts supplied by reference TRBV7-9 and TRBJ2-1, is DTGVSQNPRHKITKRGQNVTFRCDPISEHNRLYWYRQTLGQGPEFLTYFQNEAQLEKSRLLSDRFSAERPKGSFSTLEIQRTEQGDSAMYLCASSPPGSSYIEQFFGPGTRLTVL.

The chain uses TRBV12-3 or TRBV12-4 and TRBJ2-1, with a weak D call TRBD2 (6 bases). V lost 3 bases and J lost 6, with 12 bases in between. The CDR3 extends over 14 amino acids. The CDR3 coding sequence is TGTGCCAGCAGTTTTGGCGGGATGATCAATGAGCAGTTCTTC. Its protein product is CASSFGGMINEQFF.

There are many counts of this clonotype. The chain uses TRBV3-1 and TRBJ2-7, with D perhaps matching TRBD2 (5 bases). The length of the CDR3 is 15 residues. Germline CDR1 and CDR2: LGHDT and YNNKEL (reference sequence). V lost 0 bases and J lost 4, with 13 bases in between. The CDR3 nucleotides are TGTGCCAGCAGCCAAGAACGGAGCGGACCTTACGAGCAGTACTTC. Translation: CASSQERSGPYEQYF.

This clonotype came up many times. V is TRBV13 and J is TRBJ2-1; 8 bases match TRBD2. The germline V gene has CDR1 PRHDT and CDR2 FYEKMQ (reference sequence). CDR3 length: 14 residues. Trimming took 5 bases from V and 1 from J; bases not matched to a gene: 1. The DNA of the CDR3 is TGTGCCAGCAGCCGGGGGGGTTCCTACAATGAGCAGTTCTTC. It yields the protein CASSRGGSYNEQFF.

This clonotype has a count of ten or more. The rearrangement joins TRBV6-1 to TRBJ1-2, with D possibly being TRBD1 (6 bases). Germline CDR1 is MNHNS and CDR2 is SASEGT. This CDR3 has 14 amino acids. With 7 bases removed from V and 1 base from J, the gap between germline ends came to 13 bases. The CDR3 DNA is TGTGCCAGCATAGGGGACATATTTAACTATGGCTACACCTTC. The encoded protein is CASIGDIFNYGYTF.

The chain is built from TRBV6-5 and TRBJ1-6; D may be TRBD1 (5 bases). V lost 0 bases, J lost 3 bases, and 6 bases lay in between. The CDR3 is made up of 15 amino acids. Looked up from germline, CDR1 is MNHEY and CDR2 is SVGAGI. The CDR3 loop is CASSYSTVYNSPLHF. The CDR3 nucleotides read TGTGCCAGCAGTTACTCGACAGTCTATAATTCACCCCTCCACTTT.

The chain couples TRBV20-1 to TRBJ2-7; a possible D gene is TRBD1 (5 bases). V lost 4 bases to trimming and J lost 2 bases, with 12 bases between them. The CDR3 spans 13 residues. The V gene's germline CDR1 is DFQATT and CDR2 SNEGSKA (reference sequence). CDR3 region: CSAKPAGTYEQYF. CDR3 nucleotide sequence: TGCAGTGCTAAACCGGCAGGGACCTACGAGCAGTACTTC.

This chain links TRBV3-1 with TRBJ2-2; 7 bases match TRBD1. Per germline, CDR1 LGHDT and CDR2 YNNKEL (reference sequence). V shed 0 bases and J 3 bases; nucleotides not matched to a gene: 10. This CDR3 has 18 residues. CDR3 DNA sequence: TGTGCCAGCAGCCAAGATTCCCGACAGGGTTGGGACACCGGGGAGCTGTTTTTT. Translation: CASSQDSRQGWDTGELFF.

The chain couples TRBV7-3 to TRBJ2-1, with 14 nucleotides matching TRBD2. V lost 5 bases and J lost 1; bases outside the gene matches: 7. There are 18 residues in the CDR3. Germline V gene sequence: CDR1 SGHTA, CDR2 FQGTGA. CDR3 DNA: TGTGCCAGCAGCCACGGGACTAGCGGGAGTGGTTCCTACAATGAGCAGTTCTTC. This gives the protein CASSHGTSGSGSYNEQFF.

The genes are TRBV29-1 and TRBJ1-1; D ambiguous. The V gene's germline CDR1 is SQVTM and CDR2 ANQGSEA. V lost 7 bases to trimming and J lost 0 bases, with 9 bases between them. The CDR3 has 12 amino acids. Written as DNA, the CDR3 is TGCAGCGCCGCGATAATGAACACTGAAGCTTTCTTT. This codes for CSAAIMNTEAFF.

As to this clonotype: At one end, the junction sequence differs from germline, possibly due to a read error. The chain's CDR3 is CNVLVVGRWNTEAFF. The CDR3 nucleotides are TGCAACGTTCTAGTCGTTGGACGGTGGAACACTGAAGCTTTCTTT. This chain joins TRBV29-1 and TRBJ1-1; unclear D gene. This CDR3 has 15 amino acids. The germline V gene encodes CDR1 SQVTM and CDR2 ANQGSEA. Full variable domain (rest looked up from reference TRBV29-1 and TRBJ1-1): SAVISQKPSRDICQRGTSLTIQCQVDSQVTMMFWYRQQPGQSLTLIATANQGSEATYESGFVIDKFPISRPNLTFSTLTVSNMSPEDSSIYLCNVLVVGRWNTEAFFGQGTRLTVV.

This clonotype was detected only a few times. The chain joins TRBV6-2 or TRBV6-3 to TRBJ2-2; TRBD2 matches at 12 bases. Germline values: CDR1 MNHEY, CDR2 SVGEGT. The CDR3 is 16 residues long. The V and J ends lost 4 bases and 7 bases, in that order; junction bases with no gene match: 7. In DNA form, the CDR3 reads TGTGCCAGCAGTTCCCCGACTAGCGGGAGCGTCGGGGAGCTGTTTTTT. Its protein is CASSSPTSGSVGELFF.

This clonotype has more than one count but fewer than ten. The rearrangement links TRBV29-1 to TRBJ2-1; no definite D call. CDR1 SQVTM and CDR2 ANQGSEA come from the germline V gene. V lost 0 bases and J 9 bases, leaving 15 bases between the germline ends. This CDR3 comprises 14 residues. CDR3 coding DNA: TGCAGCGTTGAAGATCGTAGAGGACCGGGTGAGCAGTTCTTC. Translation: CSVEDRRGPGEQFF.

This clonotype was recorded many times. The rearrangement links TRBV3-1 to TRBJ2-2; a weak D match, TRBD2 (5 bases). Trimming removed 5 bases at V and 2 bases at J, with 9 bases between. Germline CDR1 reads LGHDT; CDR2 reads YNNKEL (reference sequence). This CDR3 contains 14 residues. CDR3 in amino acids: CASSYTGNTGELFF. DNA of the CDR3: TGTGCCAGCAGCTACACGGGAAACACCGGGGAGCTGTTTTTT.

The rearrangement joins TRBV20-1 to TRBJ2-1; 10 nucleotides align to TRBD2. The germline V gene encodes CDR1 DFQATT and CDR2 SNEGSKA (reference sequence). This CDR3 has 15 amino acids. V shed 0 bases and J 8 bases; nucleotides not matched to a gene: 7. This CDR3 reads CSARDRASGSHEQFF. CDR3 sequence (DNA): TGCAGTGCTAGAGACCGGGCTAGCGGGAGCCATGAGCAGTTCTTC.

This clonotype has only a few counts. The chain employs TRBV24-1 and TRBJ1-2; 9 bases align to TRBD1. V lost 6 bases, J lost 2 bases, and 3 bases stayed unmatched. The CDR3 is 14 residues long. The germline V gene has CDR1 KGHDR and CDR2 SFDVKD. The CDR3 DNA is TGTGCCACCAGTCCTGGACAGGGGAACTATGGCTACACCTTC. Translation gives CATSPGQGNYGYTF.

This clonotype was counted ten times or more. The rearrangement uses TRBV2 and TRBJ2-5; D perhaps matches TRBD1 (5 bases). The CDR3 length is 14 residues. Trimming cost V 1 base and J 6 bases, with 12 bases left between them. CDR1 and CDR2 (germline): SNHLY, FYNNEI. The CDR3 DNA is TGTGCCAGCAGTGAAGTCAGGGCTCCGAAGACCCAGTACTTC. This codes for CASSEVRAPKTQYF.

The chain joins TRBV28 to TRBJ2-7, with D perhaps matching TRBD1 or TRBD2 (5 bases each). The CDR3 length is 13 residues. CDR1 is MDHEN, CDR2 SYDVKM, per germline. Between the trimmed V and J ends, which lost 7 bases and 3 bases, there was a span of 13 bases. CDR3: CASTLGGNYEQYF. The DNA for the CDR3 is TGTGCCAGCACCCTTGGGGGAAACTACGAGCAGTACTTC.

The chain links TRBV7-2 to TRBJ1-1, with D maybe TRBD1 (6 bases). Germline assignment: CDR1 SGHTA and CDR2 FQGNSA. V dropped 8 bases and J dropped 1 base, with 14 bases sitting between them. The CDR3 sequence is 14 residues long. CDR3 nucleotides: TGTGCCAGCGGGAAGGGGGGTAGGAACACTGAAGCTTTCTTT. Protein sequence: CASGKGGRNTEAFF.

This chain joins TRBV24-1 and TRBJ2-7; TRBD1 is a possible D gene (6 bases). V was shortened by 6 bases and J by 1 base, with 12 bases between the two germline ends. The germline V gene has CDR1 KGHDR and CDR2 SFDVKD. CDR3 length: 14 amino acids. The CDR3 DNA sequence: TGTGCCACCAGTTCACAGGGAAAGTCCTACGAGCAGTACTTC. The encoded protein is CATSSQGKSYEQYF.

The genes are TRBV12-5 and TRBJ2-5; 11 bases agree with TRBD1. The CDR3 contains 16 residues. V trimming: 6 bases; J trimming: 1 base; junction bases outside the gene matches: 7. Germline V gene sequence: CDR1 LGHNT, CDR2 FRNRAP. CDR3 residues: CASGGTGGWGQETQYF. In DNA form, the CDR3 reads TGTGCTAGTGGGGGGACAGGGGGTTGGGGCCAAGAGACCCAGTACTTC.